This T cell receptor beta chain was identified in a study of molecular identifiers for immune sequencing clone quantification. Naive CD8 T cells, phenotype CD8+CD4-CCR7+CD45RA+, were sorted. TCRdb redid the calling of the PCR reads with MiXCR, one entry per CDR3 protein. The table includes 45,000 to 55,000 distinct CDR3 sequences, approximately 34% detected once. In this sample, this clonotype turned up a few times. This CDR3 has 16 amino acids. Germline CDR1 is MDHEN and CDR2 is SYDVKM. Trimming took off 4 bases at V and 4 bases at J, with 20 bases between the two ends. The specimen sequenced was naive CD8+ T cells from blood, with Jurkat cell RNA spiked in. Subset indicated: FACS-sorted CD8+CD4-CCR7+CD45RA+ naive T cells. This sequence joins TRBV28 and TRBJ2-7; a weak D match, TRBD2 (6 bases). This clonotype originated in a human donor in good health. Some libraries in this study had Jurkat cell RNA spiked in. CDR3 sequence (DNA): TGTGCCAGCAGTTCCTTAAACACGGGACTTGCGTACGAGCAGTACTTC. It yields the protein CASSSLNTGLAYEQYF.